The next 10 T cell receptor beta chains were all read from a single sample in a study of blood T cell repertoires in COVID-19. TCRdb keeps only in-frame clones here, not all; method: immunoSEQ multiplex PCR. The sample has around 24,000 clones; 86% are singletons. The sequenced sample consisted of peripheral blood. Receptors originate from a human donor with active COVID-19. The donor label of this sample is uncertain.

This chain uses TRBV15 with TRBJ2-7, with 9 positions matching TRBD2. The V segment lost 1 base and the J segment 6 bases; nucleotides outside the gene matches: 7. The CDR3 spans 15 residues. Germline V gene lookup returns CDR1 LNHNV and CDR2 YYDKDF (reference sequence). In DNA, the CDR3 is TGTGCCACCAGCAGAGGAGGCGGGAGGGCCGTCGAGCAGTACTTC. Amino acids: CATSRGGGRAVEQYF.

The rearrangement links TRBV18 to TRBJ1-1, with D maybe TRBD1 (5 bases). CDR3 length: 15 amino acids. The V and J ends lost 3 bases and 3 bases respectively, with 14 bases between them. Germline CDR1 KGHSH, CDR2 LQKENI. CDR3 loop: CASSPPLGGDTEAFF. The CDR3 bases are TGTGCCAGCTCACCTCCATTGGGGGGAGACACTGAAGCTTTCTTT.

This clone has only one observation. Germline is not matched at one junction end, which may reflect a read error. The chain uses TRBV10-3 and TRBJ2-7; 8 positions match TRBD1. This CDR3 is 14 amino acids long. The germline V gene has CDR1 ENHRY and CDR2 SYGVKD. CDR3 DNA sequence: TGTGCCACCAGTGGCCGGACAGGGTCCTACGAGCAGTACTTC. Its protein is CATSGRTGSYEQYF.

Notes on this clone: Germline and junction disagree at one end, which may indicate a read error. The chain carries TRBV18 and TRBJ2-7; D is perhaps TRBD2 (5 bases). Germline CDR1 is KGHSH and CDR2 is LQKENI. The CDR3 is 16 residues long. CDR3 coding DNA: TGTGCCAGCTCACAGGAACTAGAGTCCACTTCCTCCGAGCAGTACTTC. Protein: CASSQELESTSSEQYF.

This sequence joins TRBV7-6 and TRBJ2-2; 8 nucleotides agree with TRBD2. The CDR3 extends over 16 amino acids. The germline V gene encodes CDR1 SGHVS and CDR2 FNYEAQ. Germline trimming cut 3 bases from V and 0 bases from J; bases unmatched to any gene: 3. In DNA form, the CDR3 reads TGTGCCAGCAGCTTGGGGACTAGGGCGAACACCGGGGAGCTGTTTTTT. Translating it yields CASSLGTRANTGELFF. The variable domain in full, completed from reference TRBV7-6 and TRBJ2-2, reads GAGVSQSPRYKVTKRGQDVALRCDPISGHVSLYWYRQALGQGPEFLTYFNYEAQQDKSGLPNDRFSAERPEGSISTLTIQRTEQRDSAMYRCASSLGTRANTGELFFGEGSRLTVL.

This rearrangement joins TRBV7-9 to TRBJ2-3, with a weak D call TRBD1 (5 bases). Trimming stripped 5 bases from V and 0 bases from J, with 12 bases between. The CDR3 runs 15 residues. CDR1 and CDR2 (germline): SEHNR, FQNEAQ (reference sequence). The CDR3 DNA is TGTGCCAGCAGCCTTGGACAAGTTAGCACAGATACGCAGTATTTT. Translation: CASSLGQVSTDTQYF.

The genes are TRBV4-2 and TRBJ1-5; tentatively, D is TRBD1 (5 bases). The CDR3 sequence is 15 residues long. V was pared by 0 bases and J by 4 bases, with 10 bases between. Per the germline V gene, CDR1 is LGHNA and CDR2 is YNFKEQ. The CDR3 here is CASSQDRAGNQPQHF. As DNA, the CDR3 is TGTGCCAGCAGCCAAGATCGGGCAGGGAATCAGCCCCAGCATTTT.

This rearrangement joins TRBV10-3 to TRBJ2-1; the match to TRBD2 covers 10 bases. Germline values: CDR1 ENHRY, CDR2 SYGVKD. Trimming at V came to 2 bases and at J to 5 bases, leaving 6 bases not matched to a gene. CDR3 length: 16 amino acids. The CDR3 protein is CAISESSLAGDNEQFF. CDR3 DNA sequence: TGTGCCATCAGTGAGAGTAGTCTAGCGGGGGACAATGAGCAGTTCTTC.

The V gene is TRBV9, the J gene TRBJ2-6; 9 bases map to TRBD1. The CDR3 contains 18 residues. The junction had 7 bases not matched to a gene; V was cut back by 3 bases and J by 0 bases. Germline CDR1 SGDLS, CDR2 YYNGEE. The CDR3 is CASSARTGAPSGANVLTF. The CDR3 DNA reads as TGTGCCAGCAGCGCTCGGACAGGGGCCCCCTCTGGGGCCAACGTCCTGACTTTC.

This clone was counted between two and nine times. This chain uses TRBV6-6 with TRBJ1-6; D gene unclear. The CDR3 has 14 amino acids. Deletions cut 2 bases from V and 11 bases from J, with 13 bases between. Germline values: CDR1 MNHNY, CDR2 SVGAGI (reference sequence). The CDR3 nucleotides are TGTGCCAGCAGTTACCCGGAGGTCGGTACACCCCTCCACTTT. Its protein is CASSYPEVGTPLHF.